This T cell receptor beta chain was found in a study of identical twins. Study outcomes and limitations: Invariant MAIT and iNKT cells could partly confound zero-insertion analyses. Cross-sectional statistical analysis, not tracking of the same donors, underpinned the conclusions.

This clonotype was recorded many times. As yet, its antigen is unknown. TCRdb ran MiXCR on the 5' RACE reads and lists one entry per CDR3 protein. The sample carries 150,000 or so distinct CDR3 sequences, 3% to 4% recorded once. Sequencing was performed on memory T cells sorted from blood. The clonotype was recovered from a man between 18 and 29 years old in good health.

In DNA, the CDR3 is TGTGCCAGCAGTCTCCCGTCCTACGAGCAGTACTTC. Protein product: CASSLPSYEQYF. The chain uses TRBV12-3 or TRBV12-4 and TRBJ2-7, with no clear D. The CDR3 is 12 residues long. V was cut by 5 bases and J by 1 base, with 6 bases left in between.